This is a list of T cell receptor beta chains from one sample in a study of beta chain features in type 1 diabetes. Measured with immunoSEQ multiplex PCR; TCRdb has only the in-frame clones, and not every one. The table shows fewer than 350,000 clones, with 14% to 15% occurring only once. Sequenced: naive CD4+ T cells from blood. These TCRs come from a man aged 18-30 years with type 1 diabetes. The CDR3 runs from the conserved cysteine through the conserved F or W. A D gene is named only where the DNA matches it firmly. Where a row states a size, it is once, few, many or the class of an expanded clone; other rows omit it.

size	V	D	J	CDR3	DNA
few	TRBV5-1	NA	TRBJ2-7	CASSLSLGSPSYEQYF	TGCGCCAGCAGCTTGTCTCTAGGCAGTCCGTCCTACGAGCAGTACTTC
few	TRBV11-2	TRBD1	TRBJ2-6	CASSFSGQGSSGANVLTF	TGTGCCAGCAGCTTTTCGGGACAGGGCAGCTCTGGGGCCAACGTCCTGACTTTC
few	TRBV28	NA	TRBJ2-5	CASSAPGRGQETQYF	TGTGCCAGCAGTGCGCCAGGTCGGGGACAAGAGACCCAGTACTTC
many	TRBV4-3	NA	TRBJ2-5	CASSQVLQETQYF	TGCGCCAGCAGCCAAGTCTTACAAGAGACCCAGTACTTC
NA	TRBV5-6	NA	TRBJ2-5	CASSWFSMTVEETQYF	TGTGCCAGCAGCTGGTTTAGCATGACGGTGGAAGAGACCCAGTACTTC
NA	TRBV6-1	NA	TRBJ1-6	CASSEARRNSPLHF	TGTGCCAGCAGTGAAGCCCGGAGAAATTCACCCCTCCACTTT
NA	TRBV28	NA	TRBJ1-1	CASSPSGAMNTEAFF	TGTGCCAGCAGCCCCTCTGGGGCCATGAACACTGAAGCTTTCTTT
NA	TRBV7-9	NA	TRBJ2-1	CASSYDSYNEQFF	TGTGCCAGCAGCTACGACAGCTACAATGAGCAGTTCTTC
few	TRBV4-2	NA	TRBJ2-7	CASSHGDTADYEQYF	TGTGCCAGCAGCCATGGGGACACCGCGGACTACGAGCAGTACTTC
few	TRBV7-9	NA	TRBJ1-2	CASSGDTANYGYTF	TGTGCCAGCAGCGGGGACACCGCTAACTATGGCTACACCTTC
NA	TRBV28	NA	TRBJ2-4	CASSPAGGSKNIQYF	TGTGCCAGCAGTCCGGCTGGGGGGTCCAAAAACATTCAGTACTTC
few	TRBV4-3	NA	TRBJ2-3	CASPPPGGASTDTQYF	TGCGCCAGCCCCCCTCCTGGCGGGGCTAGCACAGATACGCAGTATTTT
NA	TRBV5-1	TRBD1	TRBJ1-2	CASSTGTATVRGYTF	TGCGCCAGCAGCACTGGGACAGCAACCGTGAGGGGCTACACCTTC
few	TRBV5-1	NA	TRBJ2-1	CASSSLPQGSSYNEQFF	TGCGCCAGCAGCTCTCTGCCTCAGGGGAGCTCCTACAATGAGCAGTTCTTC
NA	TRBV30	NA	TRBJ2-5	CAWSVLETQYF	TGTGCCTGGAGTGTACTCGAGACCCAGTACTTC
NA	TRBV28	NA	TRBJ2-1	CASTKIVPGNNEQFF	TGTGCCAGCACTAAAATCGTCCCGGGTAACAATGAGCAGTTCTTC
few	TRBV29-1	TRBD2	TRBJ2-3	CSVGGRGTDTQYF	TGCAGCGTTGGTGGGAGGGGCACAGATACGCAGTATTTT
NA	TRBV5-5	NA	TRBJ2-6	CASSNTGTGANVLTF	TGTGCCAGCAGCAATACAGGGACCGGGGCCAACGTCCTGACTTTC
few	TRBV18	TRBD1	TRBJ1-1	CASSQQGSRLNSEAFF	TGTGCCAGCTCACAACAGGGGAGTCGGTTAAACTCTGAAGCTTTCTTT
few	TRBV6-6	TRBD1	TRBJ1-2	CASSPRTGKDGYTF	TGTGCCAGCAGTCCCCGGACAGGGAAAGATGGCTACACCTTC
NA	TRBV29-1	TRBD1	TRBJ2-5	CSVNSGQGLETQYF	TGCAGCGTCAATTCGGGACAGGGGCTTGAGACCCAGTACTTC
NA	TRBV30	NA	TRBJ1-2	CAWSQGLGGYTF	TGTGCCTGGAGCCAGGGACTCGGTGGCTACACCTTC